The clone carrying this T cell receptor (beta chain) appeared a few times. This record comes from a study of blood T cells in healthy people across ages. Next came a second PCR, run for about 6 to 12 cycles, which used a sample-barcoded 5' primer along with a J-beta primer mix. One entry per CDR3 protein results from TCRdb running MiXCR on the 5' RACE reads. The table shows approximately 830,000 distinct CDR3 sequences, with roughly 60% occurring only once. The CDR3 is 16 residues long. J lost 9 bases, V lost 3 bases, and 13 bases had no gene match. Per germline, CDR1 SGDLS and CDR2 YYNGEE. The TCR sequence derives from a man aged 25 to 40 in good health. This rearrangement joins TRBV9 to TRBJ2-5, with 11 bases matching TRBD2. The specimen was blood. CDR3 residues: CASSGSGGATSGSQYF. The CDR3, as DNA: TGTGCCAGCAGCGGTAGCGGGGGGGCCACGTCGGGTTCCCAGTACTTC.